These 30 T cell receptor beta chains share one sample of origin, sequenced in a study of blood T cell repertoires in COVID-19. Method: immunoSEQ multiplex PCR; TCRdb's copy keeps in-frame clones and lacks some. The sample includes fewer than 350,000 clones, 70% to 90% of them seen just once. The sample consisted of PBMCs or T cells enriched from blood (not recorded which). The receptors were sampled from a man aged 25 to 45 who had recovered from COVID-19.

The V call is TRBV2, the J call TRBJ1-1, with a weak D call TRBD1 (5 bases). The V end was cut by 3 bases, the J end by 3 bases, with 8 bases between. CDR1 and CDR2 (germline): SNHLY, FYNNEI. The CDR3 sequence is 13 residues long. The CDR3: CASSEDIYTEAFF. The CDR3 region has the DNA TGTGCCAGCAGTGAGGACATATACACTGAAGCTTTCTTT.

This sequence joins TRBV9 and TRBJ2-7; D call uncertain. CDR3 size: 13 residues. V was clipped by 0 bases and J by 6 bases, with 10 bases between them. CDR1 is SGDLS and CDR2 is YYNGEE in the germline V gene. CDR3 sequence (DNA): TGTGCCAGCAGCGTAGCACCACGCGGCGAGCAGTACTTC. Residues: CASSVAPRGEQYF.

The J gene is TRBJ1-3, the V gene TRBV19; 7 nucleotides agree with TRBD1. Germline-derived CDR1 and CDR2 are LNHDA and SQIVND (reference sequence). The CDR3 runs to 14 residues. V shed 9 bases, J shed 0 bases, and the junction held 5 bases outside the gene matches. The CDR3: CASTWTGSGNTIYF. The CDR3 DNA sequence: TGTGCCAGCACCTGGACAGGCTCTGGAAACACCATATATTTT.

This rearrangement joins TRBV9 to TRBJ2-1; 10 bases are a match to TRBD2. CDR1 and CDR2 (germline): SGDLS, YYNGEE. V lost 3 bases and J lost 8; bases outside the gene matches: 8. The CDR3 is 15 residues long. CDR3 sequence reads: CASSAVSGGADEQFF. CDR3 coding DNA: TGTGCCAGCAGCGCAGTCAGCGGGGGGGCCGATGAGCAGTTCTTC.

The chain combines TRBV19 with TRBJ2-2, with 9 bases matching TRBD2. CDR3 size: 17 residues. The germline CDR1 and CDR2 sequences are LNHDA and SQIVND (reference sequence). Trimming at V came to 3 bases and at J to 1 base, leaving 6 bases not matched to a gene. CDR3 sequence: CASSISSGGRNTGELFF. CDR3 in DNA: TGTGCCAGTAGTATCAGTAGCGGGGGCCGGAACACCGGGGAGCTGTTTTTT.

As DNA, the CDR3 is TGTGCCAGTACCCTTCCAGGGTGGACTGAAGCTTTCTTT. As protein: CASTLPGWTEAFF. V usage is TRBV19 and J usage is TRBJ1-1; D might be TRBD1 (5 bases). Germline V lookup: CDR1 LNHDA, CDR2 SQIVND (reference sequence). The germline V and J ends were trimmed by 7 bases and 5 bases, with 14 bases remaining between them. CDR3 length: 13 amino acids.

This chain connects TRBV6-5 to TRBJ1-1; D unclear. The V gene lost 2 bases and the J gene lost 4 bases, with 8 bases spanning the gap. This CDR3 comprises 13 residues. Germline CDR1 reads MNHEY; CDR2 reads SVGAGI. Written as DNA, the CDR3 is TGTGCCAGCAGTTACGAGTCAGGCACTGAAGCTTTCTTT. Its protein is CASSYESGTEAFF.

As DNA, the CDR3 is TGTGCCAGCAGCGCAGACTTTACAGGGTACTATGGCTACACCTTC. This sequence encodes CASSADFTGYYGYTF. This sequence joins TRBV5-6 and TRBJ1-2, with a tentative D call TRBD1 (6 bases). CDR1 and CDR2 from the germline V gene are SGHDT and YYEEEE. V was trimmed by 4 bases and J by 3 bases, leaving 16 bases between them. The CDR3 is 15 amino acids.

The rearrangement joins TRBV6-5 to TRBJ1-2; 9 bases map to TRBD1. Germline V CDR1 and CDR2: MNHEY, SVGAGI. Trimming removed 1 base from V and 7 bases from J; junction bases left unmatched: 7. This CDR3 comprises 15 residues. CDR3 region: CASSYFGTGNSGYTF. The CDR3 DNA is TGTGCCAGCAGTTACTTCGGGACAGGGAATAGTGGCTACACCTTC.

On this clone: At one boundary the junction diverges from the germline segment, which might be a read error. This chain joins TRBV7-9 and TRBJ1-2, with 12 bases that match TRBD1. Germline CDR1 and CDR2: SEHNR and FQNEAQ (reference sequence). This CDR3 has 13 residues. CDR3 amino acids: CASSLVGTGGFTF. The DNA for the CDR3 is TGTGCCAGCAGCTTAGTAGGGACAGGGGGCTTCACCTTC.

The rearrangement uses TRBV18 and TRBJ1-1, with D unclear. This CDR3 spans 19 amino acids. In germline, CDR1 is KGHSH, CDR2 LQKENI. V lost 4 bases to trimming and J lost 0 bases, with 24 bases between them. The CDR3 bases are TGTGCCAGCTCACGAAATAGTCATCTCTCTGGGCAAATGAACACTGAAGCTTTCTTT. Amino acid sequence: CASSRNSHLSGQMNTEAFF.

This rearrangement joins TRBV3-1 (or the pseudogene TRBV3-2) to TRBJ1-6; 7 bases are shared with TRBD1. Germline CDR1 and CDR2: LGHDT and YNNKEL (reference sequence). The CDR3 spans 15 residues. The ends lost 3 bases at V and 7 bases at J; junction bases unmatched: 6. The CDR3 reads CASSHWTGHNSPLHF. CDR3 nucleotide sequence: TGTGCCAGCAGCCATTGGACAGGCCACAATTCACCCCTCCACTTT.

The V and J genes are TRBV24-1 and TRBJ1-1; 8 bases line up with TRBD1. V lost 4 bases, J lost 1 base, and 4 bases stayed unmatched. Germline V gene sequence: CDR1 KGHDR, CDR2 SFDVKD. The CDR3 runs 15 residues. The CDR3 loop is CATSDAGGGNTEAFF. Here the CDR3 DNA reads TGTGCCACCAGTGACGCAGGGGGCGGGAACACTGAAGCTTTCTTT.

This clone was observed a handful of times. The chain is built from TRBV2 and TRBJ2-1; 7 bases agree with TRBD1. CDR1 and CDR2 from the germline V gene are SNHLY and FYNNEI. There are 17 residues in the CDR3. After removal of 7 bases from V and 0 bases from J, the junction contained 12 bases not matched to a gene. The CDR3 loop reads CASKDAGQANSYNEQFF. DNA for the CDR3: TGTGCCAGCAAGGACGCAGGACAGGCGAACTCCTACAATGAGCAGTTCTTC.

The J gene is TRBJ1-1, the V gene TRBV19; D unresolved. V dropped 8 bases and J dropped 5 bases, with 9 bases sitting between them. The CDR3 contains 11 residues. Germline CDR1 reads LNHDA; CDR2 reads SQIVND (reference sequence). In nucleotides, the CDR3 is TGTGCCAGTTCCGGGTGGACTGAAGCTTTCTTT. Amino acid sequence: CASSGWTEAFF.

The genes are TRBV6-5 and TRBJ1-1; D gene ambiguous. The V gene lost 0 bases and the J gene lost 1 base, with 3 bases spanning the gap. The CDR3 is made up of 13 amino acids. CDR1 is MNHEY, CDR2 SVGAGI, per germline. This CDR3 is CASSYSQNTEAFF. CDR3 bases: TGTGCCAGCAGTTACTCTCAGAACACTGAAGCTTTCTTT.

This chain joins TRBV11-1 and TRBJ2-7, with TRBD1 matching 9 bases. V was pared by 6 bases and J by 0 bases, with 6 bases of the junction left unmatched. There are 15 residues in the CDR3. Germline V lookup: CDR1 SGHAT, CDR2 FQDESV (reference sequence). The CDR3 here is CASRDRGSSSYEQYF. DNA for the CDR3: TGTGCCAGCAGGGACAGGGGCTCAAGCTCCTACGAGCAGTACTTC.

The chain employs TRBV7-9 and TRBJ2-7; TRBD2 is a possible D gene (5 bases). The germline CDR1 and CDR2 sequences are SEHNR and FQNEAQ (reference sequence). This CDR3 comprises 15 residues. V was cut by 0 bases and J by 5 bases, with 14 bases left in between. In DNA, the CDR3 is TGTGCCAGCAGCTTAGCGGCCCGGGGTCCGGACGAGCAGTACTTC. Translating gives CASSLAARGPDEQYF.

The chain links TRBV4-1 to TRBJ1-1; D might be TRBD1 (6 bases). Trimming shortened V by 0 bases and J by 2 bases, and 7 bases separated the two germline ends. The CDR3 covers 14 residues. Germline-derived CDR1 and CDR2 are MGHRA and YSYEKL. The CDR3 region is CASSQEDSNTEAFF. CDR3 in DNA: TGCGCCAGCAGCCAAGAGGACAGCAACACTGAAGCTTTCTTT.

The V call is TRBV7-9, the J call TRBJ1-2, with 10 bases lining up with TRBD1. V was pared by 3 bases and J by 2 bases, with 3 bases of the junction left unmatched. Germline CDR1 SEHNR, CDR2 FQNEAQ (reference sequence). The CDR3 has 15 residues. CDR3 residues: CASSLGQGWNYGYTF. CDR3 DNA sequence: TGTGCCAGCAGCTTGGGACAGGGGTGGAACTATGGCTACACCTTC.

The chain combines TRBV19 with TRBJ1-5; D unresolved. Germline V gives CDR1 LNHDA, CDR2 SQIVND (reference sequence). This CDR3 is built from 15 residues. V lost 3 bases and J 0 bases, leaving 9 bases between the germline ends. The CDR3 bases are TGTGCCAGTAGTATCGTAATTTATAGCAATCAGCCCCAGCATTTT. Translating it yields CASSIVIYSNQPQHF.

The genes are TRBV6-5 and TRBJ1-6; D gene ambiguous. V lost 2 bases, J lost 9 bases, and 5 bases lay in between. The germline CDR1 and CDR2 sequences are MNHEY and SVGAGI. The CDR3 sequence is 12 residues long. CDR3 sequence (DNA): TGTGCCAGCAGTTACCTGGCTTCACCCCTCCACTTT. Protein product: CASSYLASPLHF.

This clone was seen just once. This rearrangement joins TRBV6-5 to TRBJ1-1; D is unresolved. Trimming removed 9 bases from V and 1 base from J, with 12 bases in between. Germline CDR1 MNHEY, CDR2 SVGAGI. This CDR3 is built from 13 residues. The CDR3 coding sequence is TGTGCCAGTTCCAGAGGGTGGAACACTGAAGCTTTCTTT. Translating it yields CASSRGWNTEAFF.

The chain links TRBV5-1 to TRBJ2-3; TRBD1 aligns across 7 bases. The V and J ends lost 0 bases and 1 base, in that order; junction bases with no gene match: 11. Per germline, CDR1 SGHRS and CDR2 YFSETQ. This CDR3 spans 18 amino acids. Here the CDR3 DNA reads TGCGCCAGCAGCTTGGAGGCAGCACAGGGGCTACGCACAGATACGCAGTATTTT. This translates into CASSLEAAQGLRTDTQYF.

This clone was seen a few times. V is TRBV9 and J is TRBJ1-1; D not certain. The CDR3 consists of 14 residues. Per the germline V gene, CDR1 is SGDLS and CDR2 is YYNGEE. The germline V and J ends were trimmed by 4 bases and 4 bases, with 14 bases remaining between them. CDR3 DNA sequence: TGTGCCAGCAGCCCGAACCCACAGAGCACTGAAGCTTTCTTT. It encodes CASSPNPQSTEAFF.

The chain is built from TRBV2 and TRBJ2-7, with D possibly being TRBD1 (5 bases). This CDR3 is 18 amino acids long. Trimming left V 1 base short and J 2 bases short, with 21 bases between. Germline values: CDR1 SNHLY, CDR2 FYNNEI. DNA for the CDR3: TGTGCCAGCAGTGAAGGAGTAGGTACAGGCAACAATCCCTACGAGCAGTACTTC. It yields the protein CASSEGVGTGNNPYEQYF.

V is TRBV10-3 and J is TRBJ1-4, with D possibly matching TRBD1 (5 bases). Germline V gives CDR1 ENHRY, CDR2 SYGVKD. The V end lost 6 bases, the J end lost 6 bases, and 8 bases lay between the germline ends. The CDR3 runs 12 residues. The CDR3 DNA sequence: TGTGCCATCAGCCAGGGTGATGAAAAACTGTTTTTT. Amino acids: CAISQGDEKLFF.

The rearrangement uses TRBV5-4 and TRBJ1-2, with TRBD1 matching over 7 bases. V lost 0 bases, J lost 8 bases, and 7 bases stayed unmatched. Looked up from germline, CDR1 is SGHNT and CDR2 is YYREEE (reference sequence). This CDR3 is built from 14 residues. In DNA form, the CDR3 reads TGTGCCAGCAGCTTGGGGCAGAGGGGGCAAGGCTACACCTTC. Residues: CASSLGQRGQGYTF.

V usage is TRBV5-6 and J usage is TRBJ1-1, with a weak D call TRBD1 (5 bases). This CDR3 contains 12 residues. Looked up from germline, CDR1 is SGHDT and CDR2 is YYEEEE. Deletions cut 2 bases from V and 4 bases from J, with 6 bases between. The CDR3 spells CASSFQGTEAFF. The CDR3 DNA is TGTGCCAGCAGCTTCCAGGGCACTGAAGCTTTCTTT.

Turning to this clone: The germline gene is not matched at one end of the junction; a read error may be the cause. The chain couples TRBV12-3 or TRBV12-4 to TRBJ2-7; D might be TRBD2 (5 bases). The CDR3 covers 10 residues. CDR3 loop: CASGGSGLDF. The CDR3 nucleotides read TGTGCCAGCGGAGGTTCCGGTTTGGACTTC.